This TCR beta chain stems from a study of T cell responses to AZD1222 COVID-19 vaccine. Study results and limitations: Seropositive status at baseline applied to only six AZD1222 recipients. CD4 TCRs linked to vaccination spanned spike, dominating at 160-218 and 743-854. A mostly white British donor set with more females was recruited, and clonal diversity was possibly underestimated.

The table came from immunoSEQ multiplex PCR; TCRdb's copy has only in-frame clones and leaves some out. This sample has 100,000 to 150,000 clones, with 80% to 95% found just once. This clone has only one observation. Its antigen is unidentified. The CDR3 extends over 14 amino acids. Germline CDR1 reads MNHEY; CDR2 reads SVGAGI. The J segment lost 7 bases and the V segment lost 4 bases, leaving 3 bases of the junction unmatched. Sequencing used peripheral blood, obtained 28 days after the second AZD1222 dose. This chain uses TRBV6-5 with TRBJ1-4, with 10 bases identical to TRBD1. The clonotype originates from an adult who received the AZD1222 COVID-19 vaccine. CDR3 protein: CASSLTGGSEKLFF. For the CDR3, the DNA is TGTGCCAGCAGTTTGACAGGGGGCAGTGAAAAACTGTTTTTT.